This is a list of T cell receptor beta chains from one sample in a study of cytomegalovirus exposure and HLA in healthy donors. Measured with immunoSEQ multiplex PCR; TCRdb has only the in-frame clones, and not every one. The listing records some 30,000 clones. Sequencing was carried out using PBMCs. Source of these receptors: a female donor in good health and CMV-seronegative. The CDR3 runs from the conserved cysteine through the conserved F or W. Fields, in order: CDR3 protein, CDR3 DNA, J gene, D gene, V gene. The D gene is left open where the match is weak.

CASSFSHSPLHF TGTGCCAGCAGTTTTTCTCATTCACCCCTCCACTTT TRBJ1-6 - TRBV28
CASSVTGRGNIQYF TGTGCCAGTAGCGTGACAGGTAGGGGGAACATTCAGTACTTC TRBJ2-4 - TRBV19
CASSKGTGGSSNYGYTF TGTGCCAGCAGTAAAGGGACAGGGGGATCCTCAAACTATGGCTACACCTTC TRBJ1-2 TRBD1 TRBV6-1
CASRARGSTDTQYF TGTGCCAGCAGAGCCCGGGGGTCCACAGATACGCAGTATTTT TRBJ2-3 - TRBV6-5
CASSETSREAGELFF TGCGCCAGCAGCGAGACTAGCAGGGAGGCCGGGGAGCTGTTTTTT TRBJ2-2 TRBD2 TRBV4-1
CATHVGTGDVNIQYF TGTGCCACTCACGTCGGGACAGGCGATGTAAACATTCAGTACTTC TRBJ2-4 TRBD1 TRBV6-1
CATSRDRRQGAIGPGELFF TGTGCCACCAGCAGAGATAGGAGACAGGGGGCAATCGGTCCCGGGGAGCTGTTTTTT TRBJ2-2 TRBD1 TRBV15
CASSYSGGWNTEAFF TGTGCCAGCAGTTACTCCGGCGGATGGAACACTGAAGCTTTCTTT TRBJ1-1 - TRBV6-5
CASSPAAGKREGYTF TGTGCCAGCTCACCAGCGGCAGGGAAGAGAGAGGGCTACACCTTC TRBJ1-2 - TRBV18
CASSLWGRVAYEQYF TGTGCCAGCAGCTTATGGGGCAGGGTCGCCTACGAGCAGTACTTC TRBJ2-7 - TRBV7-2
CASSPYSLNTEAFF TGTGCCAGCTCACCTTACAGTTTGAACACTGAAGCTTTCTTT TRBJ1-1 - TRBV18
CASSFAGGDTQYF TGTGCCAGCAGCTTTGCGGGAGGAGATACGCAGTATTTT TRBJ2-3 TRBD2 TRBV5-5
CASGLDNNQPQHF TGTGCCAGCGGGCTCGACAACAATCAGCCCCAGCATTTT TRBJ1-5 - TRBV6-1
CASSSVGAGARQPQHF TGTGCCAGCAGCTCCGTAGGGGCAGGGGCTCGACAGCCCCAGCATTTT TRBJ1-5 - TRBV5-6
CASSRTANTNTEAFF TGTGCCAGCAGTCGGACAGCAAACACGAACACTGAAGCTTTCTTT TRBJ1-1 - TRBV6-1